Reported below is one T cell receptor beta chain. Its specificity is not known. This CDR3 has 10 amino acids. The V end lost 7 bases, the J end lost 11 bases, and 12 bases lay between the germline ends. Germline loops: CDR1 DFQATT, CDR2 SNEGSKA (reference sequence). Researchers amplified the TCR beta CDR3 regions from RNA transcripts. First-round RT-PCR of the TCR CDR3 relied on the HTBI primer set. TCRdb called the multiplex PCR reads again in MiXCR, with one record for every CDR3 protein. The sample has a few hundred thousand distinct CDR3 sequences, more than 45% seen once. This specimen comes from a study of T cells in Graves' hyperthyroidism and ophthalmopathy. General study points: Among thyroid clonotypes expanded above 0.001, most also appeared in blood. Before onset, by a median of approximately 5.9 months, the model predicted ophthalmopathy.

The rearrangement joins TRBV20-1 to TRBJ2-1, with a weak D call TRBD1 (5 bases). The source of this sequence is a woman under 30 with Graves' hyperthyroidism. The sequencing input was peripheral blood or thyroid tissue (not recorded which). The CDR3 nucleotides are TGCAGTGGTGAGGACAAGCAGCAGTTCTTC. Protein product: CSGEDKQQFF.